This T cell receptor (beta chain) was captured in a study of T cell responses to AZD1222 COVID-19 vaccine. The study's findings and limits: White British donors predominated, females outnumbered males, and clonal diversity was possibly underestimated. Unmutated regions of variants are reportedly targeted by nearly half of spike-specific TCRs.

Profiling relied on immunoSEQ multiplex PCR, and the TCRdb table lists in-frame clones only, not all of them. The sample includes over 150,000 clones, around 90% of them seen just once. This CDR3 spans 12 amino acids. Germline CDR1 reads SGDLS; CDR2 reads YYNGEE. The V end was cut by 4 bases, the J end by 8 bases, with 12 bases between. With regard to this clone: Its antigen is unknown.

Specimen: peripheral blood, collected on day 0 of AZD1222 vaccination. This receptor was taken from an adult in good health. V usage is TRBV9 and J usage is TRBJ1-2; D might be TRBD1 (5 bases). The CDR3 DNA is TGTGCCAGCAGCCTCATTGGGGGAGGCTACACCTTC. It specifies CASSLIGGGYTF.